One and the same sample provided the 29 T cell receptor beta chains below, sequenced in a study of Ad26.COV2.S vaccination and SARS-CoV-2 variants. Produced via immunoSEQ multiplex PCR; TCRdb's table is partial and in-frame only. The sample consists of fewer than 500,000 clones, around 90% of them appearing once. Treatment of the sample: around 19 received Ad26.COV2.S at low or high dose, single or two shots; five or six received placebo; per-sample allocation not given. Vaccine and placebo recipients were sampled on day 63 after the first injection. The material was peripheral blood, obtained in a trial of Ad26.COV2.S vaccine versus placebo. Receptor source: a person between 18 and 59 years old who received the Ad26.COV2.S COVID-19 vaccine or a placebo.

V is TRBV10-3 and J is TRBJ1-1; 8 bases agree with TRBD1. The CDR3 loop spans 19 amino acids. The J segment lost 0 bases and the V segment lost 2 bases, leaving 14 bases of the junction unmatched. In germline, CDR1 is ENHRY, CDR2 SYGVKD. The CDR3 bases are TGTGCCATCAGTGAGCGGACAGGGATTGATTTTCGGATGAACACTGAAGCTTTCTTT. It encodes CAISERTGIDFRMNTEAFF.

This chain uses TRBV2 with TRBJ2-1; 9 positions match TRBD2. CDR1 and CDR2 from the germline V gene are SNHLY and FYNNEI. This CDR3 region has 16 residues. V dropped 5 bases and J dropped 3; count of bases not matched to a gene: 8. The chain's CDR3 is CASSSPLAGRYNEQFF. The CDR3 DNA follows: TGTGCCAGCAGTTCCCCACTAGCGGGCCGCTACAATGAGCAGTTCTTC.

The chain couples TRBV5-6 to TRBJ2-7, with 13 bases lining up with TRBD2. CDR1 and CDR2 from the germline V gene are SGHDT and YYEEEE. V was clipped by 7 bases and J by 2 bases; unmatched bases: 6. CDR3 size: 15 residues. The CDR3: CASAMGLAGTYEQYF. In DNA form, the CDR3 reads TGTGCCAGCGCGATGGGACTAGCGGGAACCTACGAGCAGTACTTC.

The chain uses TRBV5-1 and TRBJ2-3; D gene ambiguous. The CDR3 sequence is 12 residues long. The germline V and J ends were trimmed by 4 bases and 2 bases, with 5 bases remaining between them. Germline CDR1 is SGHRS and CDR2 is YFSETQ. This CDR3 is CASSLHTDTQYF. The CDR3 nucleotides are TGCGCCAGCAGCCTCCACACAGATACGCAGTATTTT.

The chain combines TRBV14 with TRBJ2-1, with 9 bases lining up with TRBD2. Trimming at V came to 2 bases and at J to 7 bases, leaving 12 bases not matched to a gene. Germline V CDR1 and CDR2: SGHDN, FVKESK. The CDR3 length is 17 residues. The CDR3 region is CASSQTLAGNLGNEQFF. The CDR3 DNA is TGTGCCAGCAGCCAAACCCTAGCGGGGAACCTTGGGAATGAGCAGTTCTTC. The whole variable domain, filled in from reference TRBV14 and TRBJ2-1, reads EAGVTQFPSHSVIEKGQTVTLRCDPISGHDNLYWYRRVMGKEIKFLLHFVKESKQDESGMPNNRFLAERTGGTYSTLKVQPAELEDSGVYFCASSQTLAGNLGNEQFFGPGTRLTVL.

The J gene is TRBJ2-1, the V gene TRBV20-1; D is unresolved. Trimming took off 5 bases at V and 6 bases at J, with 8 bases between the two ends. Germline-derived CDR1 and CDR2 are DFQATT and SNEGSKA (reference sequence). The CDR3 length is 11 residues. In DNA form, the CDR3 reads TGCAGTGCTCCTAGGGCCAATGAGCAGTTCTTC. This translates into CSAPRANEQFF.

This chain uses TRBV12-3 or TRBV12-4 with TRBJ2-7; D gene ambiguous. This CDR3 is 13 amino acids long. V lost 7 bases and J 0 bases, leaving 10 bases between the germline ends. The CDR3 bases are TGTGCCAGCACCGACCCGAGCTCCTACGAGCAGTACTTC. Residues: CASTDPSSYEQYF.

DNA for the CDR3: TGTGCCAGCAGCGACACGAAGGGGCTAGCGGGAGCGCAGACCCAGTACTTC. Translating it yields CASSDTKGLAGAQTQYF. V and J are TRBV27 and TRBJ2-5, with TRBD2 identical over 10 bases. Germline V gives CDR1 MNHEY, CDR2 SMNVEV (reference sequence). V dropped 6 bases and J dropped 6; count of bases not matched to a gene: 16. The CDR3 loop spans 17 amino acids.

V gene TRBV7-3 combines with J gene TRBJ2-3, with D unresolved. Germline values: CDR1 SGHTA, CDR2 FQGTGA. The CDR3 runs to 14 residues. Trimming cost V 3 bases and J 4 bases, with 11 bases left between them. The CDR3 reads CASSFGPVADTQYF. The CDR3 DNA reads TGTGCCAGCAGCTTCGGTCCGGTTGCAGATACGCAGTATTTT.

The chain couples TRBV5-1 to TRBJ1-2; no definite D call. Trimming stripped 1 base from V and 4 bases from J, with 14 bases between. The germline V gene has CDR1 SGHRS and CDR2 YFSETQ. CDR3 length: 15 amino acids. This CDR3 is CASSLTPSAPYGYTF. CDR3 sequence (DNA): TGCGCCAGCAGCTTGACTCCCTCTGCTCCCTATGGCTACACCTTC.

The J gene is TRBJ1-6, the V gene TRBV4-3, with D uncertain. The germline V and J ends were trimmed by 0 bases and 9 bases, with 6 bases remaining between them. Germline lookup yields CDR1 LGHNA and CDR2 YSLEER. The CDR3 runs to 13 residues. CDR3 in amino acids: CASSQDLASPLHF. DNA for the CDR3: TGCGCCAGCAGCCAAGATCTTGCTTCACCCCTCCACTTT.

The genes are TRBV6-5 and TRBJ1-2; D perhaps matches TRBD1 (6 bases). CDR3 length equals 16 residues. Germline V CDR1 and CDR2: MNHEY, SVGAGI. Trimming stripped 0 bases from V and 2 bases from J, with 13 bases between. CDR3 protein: CASSYSWAGENYGYTF. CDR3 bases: TGTGCCAGCAGTTACTCGTGGGCAGGGGAAAACTATGGCTACACCTTC.

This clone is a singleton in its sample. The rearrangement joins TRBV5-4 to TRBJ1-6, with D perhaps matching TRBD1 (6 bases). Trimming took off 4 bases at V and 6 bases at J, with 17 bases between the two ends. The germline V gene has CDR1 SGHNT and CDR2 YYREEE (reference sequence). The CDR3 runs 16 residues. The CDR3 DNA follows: TGTGCCAGCAGCCCGGGAAGAGGGGGAGGTAATTCACCCCTCCACTTT. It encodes CASSPGRGGGNSPLHF.

This chain's CDR3 is CASRRDRAENEKLFF. As DNA, the CDR3 is TGTGCCAGCAGGAGGGACAGGGCCGAAAATGAAAAACTGTTTTTT. V usage is TRBV2 and J usage is TRBJ1-4, with 9 nucleotides matching TRBD1. Germline lookup yields CDR1 SNHLY and CDR2 FYNNEI. This CDR3 has 15 residues. Trimming cost V 6 bases and J 5 bases; bases outside gene matches: 7. Full variable domain (rest looked up from reference TRBV2 and TRBJ1-4): EPEVTQTPSHQVTQMGQEVILRCVPISNHLYFYWYRQILGQKVEFLVSFYNNEISEKSEIFDDQFSVERPDGSNFTLKIRSTKLEDSAMYFCASRRDRAENEKLFFGSGTQLSVL.

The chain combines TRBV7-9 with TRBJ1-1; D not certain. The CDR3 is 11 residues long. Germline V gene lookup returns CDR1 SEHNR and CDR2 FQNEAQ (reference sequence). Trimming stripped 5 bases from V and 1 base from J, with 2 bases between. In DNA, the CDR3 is TGTGCCAGCAGCCAGAACACTGAAGCTTTCTTT. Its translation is CASSQNTEAFF. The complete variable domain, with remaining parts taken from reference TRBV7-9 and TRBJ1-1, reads DTGVSQNPRHKITKRGQNVTFRCDPISEHNRLYWYRQTLGQGPEFLTYFQNEAQLEKSRLLSDRFSAERPKGSFSTLEIQRTEQGDSAMYLCASSQNTEAFFGQGTRLTVV.

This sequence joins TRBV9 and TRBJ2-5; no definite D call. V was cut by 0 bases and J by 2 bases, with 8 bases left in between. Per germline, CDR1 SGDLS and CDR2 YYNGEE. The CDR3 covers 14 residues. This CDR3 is CASSVAAVQETQYF. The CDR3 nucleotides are TGTGCCAGCAGCGTAGCGGCAGTTCAAGAGACCCAGTACTTC.

This CDR3 reads CASSLAAGRISGELFF. CDR3 nucleotide sequence: TGCGCCAGCAGCTTGGCCGCCGGGAGGATCTCCGGGGAGCTGTTTTTT. J is TRBJ2-2 and V is TRBV5-1; 7 bases agree with TRBD2. CDR1 and CDR2 from the germline V gene are SGHRS and YFSETQ. The CDR3 is 16 amino acids. V dropped 0 bases and J dropped 6; count of bases not matched to a gene: 8.

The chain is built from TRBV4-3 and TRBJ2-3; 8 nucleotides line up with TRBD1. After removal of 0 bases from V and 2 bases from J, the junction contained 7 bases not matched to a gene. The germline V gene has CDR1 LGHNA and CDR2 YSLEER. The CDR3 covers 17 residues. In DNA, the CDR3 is TGCGCCAGCAGCCAAGATGGCGGGACAGGCATCACAGATACGCAGTATTTT. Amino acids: CASSQDGGTGITDTQYF.

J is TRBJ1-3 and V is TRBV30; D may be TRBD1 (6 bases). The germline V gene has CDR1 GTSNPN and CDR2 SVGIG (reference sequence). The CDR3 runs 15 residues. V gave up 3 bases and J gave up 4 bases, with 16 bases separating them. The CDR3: CAWREWGTKGNTIYF. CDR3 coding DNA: TGTGCCTGGAGAGAATGGGGGACAAAAGGAAACACCATATATTTT.

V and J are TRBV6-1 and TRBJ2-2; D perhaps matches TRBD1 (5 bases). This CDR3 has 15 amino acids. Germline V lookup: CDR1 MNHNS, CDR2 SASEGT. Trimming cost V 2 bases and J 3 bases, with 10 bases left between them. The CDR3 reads CASSEWGADTGELFF. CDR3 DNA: TGTGCCAGCAGTGAATGGGGCGCGGACACCGGGGAGCTGTTTTTT.

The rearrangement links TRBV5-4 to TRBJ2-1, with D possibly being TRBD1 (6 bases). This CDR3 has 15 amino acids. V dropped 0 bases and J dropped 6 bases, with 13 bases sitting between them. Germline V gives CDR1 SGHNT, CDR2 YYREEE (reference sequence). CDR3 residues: CASSLAGAGANEQFF. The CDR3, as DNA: TGTGCCAGCAGCTTGGCCGGAGCAGGGGCCAATGAGCAGTTCTTC.

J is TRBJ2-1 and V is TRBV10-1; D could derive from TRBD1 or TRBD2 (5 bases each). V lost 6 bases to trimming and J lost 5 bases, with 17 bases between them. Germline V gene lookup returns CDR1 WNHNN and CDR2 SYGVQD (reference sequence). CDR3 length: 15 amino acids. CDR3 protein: CASSPLGVGNNEQFF. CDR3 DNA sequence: TGCGCCAGCAGCCCGTTGGGGGTAGGGAACAATGAGCAGTTCTTC.

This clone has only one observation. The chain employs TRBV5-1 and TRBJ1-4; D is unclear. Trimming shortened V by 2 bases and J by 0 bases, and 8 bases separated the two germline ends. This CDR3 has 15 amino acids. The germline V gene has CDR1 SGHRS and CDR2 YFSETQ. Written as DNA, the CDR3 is TGCGCCAGCAGCTTTGTCAGTGCAACTAATGAAAAACTGTTTTTT. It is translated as CASSFVSATNEKLFF.

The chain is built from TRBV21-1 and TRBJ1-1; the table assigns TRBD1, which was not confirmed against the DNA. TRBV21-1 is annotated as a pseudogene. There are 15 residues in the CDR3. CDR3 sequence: CATQYYRGSTAEAFF. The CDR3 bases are TGTGCCACACAGTATTACAGGGGAAGTACCGCTGAAGCTTTCTTT.

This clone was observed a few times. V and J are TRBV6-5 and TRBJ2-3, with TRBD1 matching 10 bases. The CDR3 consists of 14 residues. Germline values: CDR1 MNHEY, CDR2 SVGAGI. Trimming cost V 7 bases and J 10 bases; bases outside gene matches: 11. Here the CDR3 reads CASTHRDRGYPQYF. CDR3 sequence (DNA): TGTGCCAGCACCCACCGGGACAGGGGTTATCCGCAGTATTTT.

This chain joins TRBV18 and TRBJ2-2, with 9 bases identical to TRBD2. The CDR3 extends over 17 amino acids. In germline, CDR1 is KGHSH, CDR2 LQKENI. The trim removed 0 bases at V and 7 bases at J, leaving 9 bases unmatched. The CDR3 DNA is TGTGCCAGCTCACCACCGACCACTAGCGGGCGAGGCGGGGAGCTGTTTTTT. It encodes CASSPPTTSGRGGELFF.

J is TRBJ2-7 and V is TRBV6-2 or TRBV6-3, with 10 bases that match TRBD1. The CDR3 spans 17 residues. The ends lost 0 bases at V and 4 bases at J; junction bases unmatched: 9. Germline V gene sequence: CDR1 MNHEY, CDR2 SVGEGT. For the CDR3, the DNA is TGTGCCAGCAGTTACTCTGGGACAGGGGATCATCTGTACGAGCAGTACTTC. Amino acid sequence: CASSYSGTGDHLYEQYF.

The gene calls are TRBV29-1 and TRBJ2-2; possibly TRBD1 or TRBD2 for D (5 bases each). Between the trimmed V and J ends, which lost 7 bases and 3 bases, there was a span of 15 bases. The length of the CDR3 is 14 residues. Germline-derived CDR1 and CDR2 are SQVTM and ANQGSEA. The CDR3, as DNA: TGCAGCGCCCGGGGCGACAGATACACCGGGGAGCTGTTTTTT. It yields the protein CSARGDRYTGELFF.

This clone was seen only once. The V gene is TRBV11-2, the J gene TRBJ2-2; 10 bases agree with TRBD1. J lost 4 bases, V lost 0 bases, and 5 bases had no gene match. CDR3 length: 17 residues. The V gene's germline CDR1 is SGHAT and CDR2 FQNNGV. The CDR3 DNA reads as TGTGCCAGCAGCTTAGATATGGGGACAGGGGTCACCGGGGAGCTGTTTTTT. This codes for CASSLDMGTGVTGELFF.